This T cell receptor (beta chain) was profiled in a study of blood T cell dynamics during melanoma immunotherapy. Study details: Metastatic melanoma patients received first-line pembrolizumab or nivolumab plus ipilimumab.

A fixed DNA input of 300 to 350 ng was used per bulk PBMC sample. Repertoires were generated with immunoSEQ multiplex PCR, while TCRdb's copy carries only in-frame clones and drops some. The profile shows approximately 23,000 clones, just under 90% of them singletons. Germline assignment: CDR1 SQVTM and CDR2 ANQGSEA. The CDR3 has 11 amino acids. Noted time point: pre-treatment baseline. Blood was drawn before treatment and at week 3 after checkpoint blockade. Note on this clone: Its matching antigen is unknown. One end of the junction varies from germline; a read error may be responsible.

Whole-study results and caveats: Clones driving repertoire changes may be melanoma-specific or general immune activation.

The sample consisted of blood, taken from a patient treated with checkpoint blockade. This receptor was identified in a human donor with melanoma. This sequence joins TRBV29-1 and TRBJ2-1; D unclear. The CDR3 DNA reads TGCAGCGCTGAAATGGGTGATGAGCAGTTCTTC. Its translation: CSAEMGDEQFF.